The 5 T cell receptor beta chains listed next were all sequenced from one sample in a study of T cell repertoires in cytomegalovirus infection. Via MiXCR, TCRdb re-called the reads, giving one row per CDR3 protein. The table records approximately 250,000 distinct CDR3 sequences, around 12% of them present only once. Sequencing used PBMCs. The receptors were gathered from a human donor in good health (CMV status not recorded). Some clones in this sample may be carry-over from other donors' samples.

In its sample, this clonotype was seen many times. The V gene is TRBV7-2, the J gene TRBJ2-7; D might be TRBD1 or TRBD2, each matching 6 bases. V was cut by 2 bases and J by 0 bases, with 11 bases left in between. CDR1 and CDR2 from the germline V gene are SGHTA and FQGNSA. The length of the CDR3 is 15 residues. The CDR3 sequence: CASSLSGGVSYEQYF. The CDR3 DNA follows: TGTGCCAGCAGCTTATCCGGGGGCGTCTCCTACGAGCAGTACTTC.

This clonotype was counted ten times or more. The chain joins TRBV7-2 to TRBJ2-3, with 7 bases matching TRBD1. With V trimmed by 4 bases and J by 6 bases, 4 bases remained unmatched. The CDR3 sequence is 13 residues long. Per the germline V gene, CDR1 is SGHTA and CDR2 is FQGNSA. CDR3 nucleotides: TGTGCCAGCAGCTCACAGGGGCCCGATACGCAGTATTTT. Translated: CASSSQGPDTQYF.

This clonotype came up many times. The V gene is TRBV7-3, the J gene TRBJ1-1; 11 positions agree with TRBD1. The germline V gene has CDR1 SGHTA and CDR2 FQGTGA. J gave up 0 bases and V 4 bases, and 4 bases lay outside the gene matches. CDR3 length equals 16 residues. CDR3 sequence reads: CASSSWDRGMNTEAFF. The CDR3 DNA follows: TGTGCCAGCAGCTCTTGGGACAGGGGGATGAACACTGAAGCTTTCTTT.

The chain couples TRBV19 to TRBJ2-1; 13 positions agree with TRBD2. CDR3 length equals 18 residues. V was pared by 6 bases and J by 0 bases, with 8 bases of the junction left unmatched. Germline V gene data show CDR1 as LNHDA and CDR2 as SQIVND (reference sequence). CDR3 coding DNA: TGTGCCAGTAGCTCGACTAGCGGGAGGAACAGCTCCTACAATGAGCAGTTCTTC. Residues: CASSSTSGRNSSYNEQFF. Filled out from reference TRBV19 and TRBJ2-1, the complete variable domain reads DGGITQSPKYLFRKEGQNVTLSCEQNLNHDAMYWYRQDPGQGLRLIYYSQIVNDFQKGDIAEGYSVSREKKESFPLTVTSAQKNPTAFYLCASSSTSGRNSSYNEQFFGPGTRLTVL.

This clonotype was seen ten or more times. The chain couples TRBV7-3 to TRBJ2-5, with 8 bases identical to TRBD1. Losses at the gene ends were 4 bases for V and 2 bases for J; bases not matched to a gene: 3. In germline, CDR1 is SGHTA, CDR2 FQGTGA. The CDR3 has 14 residues. CDR3 bases: TGTGCCAGCAGCTCGGACAGGGCGCAAGAGACCCAGTACTTC. Translating it yields CASSSDRAQETQYF.